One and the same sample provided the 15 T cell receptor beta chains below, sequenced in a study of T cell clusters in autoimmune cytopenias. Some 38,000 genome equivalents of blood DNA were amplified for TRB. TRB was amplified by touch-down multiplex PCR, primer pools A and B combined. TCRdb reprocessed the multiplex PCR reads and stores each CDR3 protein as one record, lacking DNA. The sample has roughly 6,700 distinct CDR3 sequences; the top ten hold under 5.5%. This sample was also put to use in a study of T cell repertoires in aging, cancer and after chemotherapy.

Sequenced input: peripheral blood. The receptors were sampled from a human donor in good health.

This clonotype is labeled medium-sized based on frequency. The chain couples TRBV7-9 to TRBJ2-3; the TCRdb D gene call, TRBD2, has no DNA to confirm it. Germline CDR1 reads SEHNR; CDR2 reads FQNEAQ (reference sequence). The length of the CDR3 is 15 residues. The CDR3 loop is CASSLEGPISHTQYF. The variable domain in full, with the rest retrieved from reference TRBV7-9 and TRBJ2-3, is DTGVSQNPRHKITKRGQNVTFRCDPISEHNRLYWYRQTLGQGPEFLTYFQNEAQLEKSRLLSDRFSAERPKGSFSTLEIQRTEQGDSAMYLCASSLEGPISHTQYFGPGTRLTVL.

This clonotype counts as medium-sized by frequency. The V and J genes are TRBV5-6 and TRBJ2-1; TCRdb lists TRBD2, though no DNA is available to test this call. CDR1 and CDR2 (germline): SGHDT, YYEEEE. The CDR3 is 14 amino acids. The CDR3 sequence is CASSLLGNYNEQFF.

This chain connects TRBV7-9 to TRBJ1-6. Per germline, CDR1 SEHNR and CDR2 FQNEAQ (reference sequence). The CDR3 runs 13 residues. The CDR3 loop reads CASSLLTGSPLHF.

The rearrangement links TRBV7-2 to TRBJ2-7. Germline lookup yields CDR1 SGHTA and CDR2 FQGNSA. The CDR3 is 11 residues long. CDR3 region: CASSLGNEQYF.

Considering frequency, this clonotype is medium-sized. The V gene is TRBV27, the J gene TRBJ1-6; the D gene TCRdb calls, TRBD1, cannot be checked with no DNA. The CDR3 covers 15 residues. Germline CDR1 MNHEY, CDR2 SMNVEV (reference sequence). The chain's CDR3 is CASSFGTGNDSPLHF.

This chain's CDR3 is CASSRGKGNQPQHF. The chain combines TRBV27 with TRBJ1-5. This CDR3 contains 14 residues. The germline V gene encodes CDR1 MNHEY and CDR2 SMNVEV (reference sequence).

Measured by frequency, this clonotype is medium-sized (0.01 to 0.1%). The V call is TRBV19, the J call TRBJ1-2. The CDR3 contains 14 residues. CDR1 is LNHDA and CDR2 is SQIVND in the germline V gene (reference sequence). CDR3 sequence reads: CASSIESGLQSYTF.

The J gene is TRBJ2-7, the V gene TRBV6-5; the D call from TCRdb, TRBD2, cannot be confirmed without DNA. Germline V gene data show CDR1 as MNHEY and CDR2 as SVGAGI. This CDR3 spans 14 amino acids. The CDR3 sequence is CASALGLKPYEQYF.

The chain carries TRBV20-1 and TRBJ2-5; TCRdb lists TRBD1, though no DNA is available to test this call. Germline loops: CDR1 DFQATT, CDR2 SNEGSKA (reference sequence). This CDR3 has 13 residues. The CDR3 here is CSAERGQDVTQYF.

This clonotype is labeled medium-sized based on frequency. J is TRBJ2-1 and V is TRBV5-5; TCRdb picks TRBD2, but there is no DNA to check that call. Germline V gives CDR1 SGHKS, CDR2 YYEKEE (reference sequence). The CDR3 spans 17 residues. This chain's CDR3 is CASSTYSGSNSYNEQFF. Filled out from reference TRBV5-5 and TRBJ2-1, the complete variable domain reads DAGVTQSPTHLIKTRGQQVTLRCSPISGHKSVSWYQQVLGQGPQFIFQYYEKEERGRGNFPDRFSARQFPNYSSELNVNALLLGDSALYLCASSTYSGSNSYNEQFFGPGTRLTVL.

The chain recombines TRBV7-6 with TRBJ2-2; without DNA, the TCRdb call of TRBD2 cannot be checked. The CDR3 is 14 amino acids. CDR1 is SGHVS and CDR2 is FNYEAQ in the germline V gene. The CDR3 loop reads CASSLGGWTGELFF.

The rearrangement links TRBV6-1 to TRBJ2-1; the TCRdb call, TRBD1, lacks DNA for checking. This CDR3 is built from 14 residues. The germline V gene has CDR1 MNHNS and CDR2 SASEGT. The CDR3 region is CASSRQGPYNEQFF.

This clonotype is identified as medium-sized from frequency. CDR3 loop: CASSLRGRDYGYTF. The chain joins TRBV27 to TRBJ1-2; with no DNA, the TCRdb D assignment of TRBD1 cannot be verified. CDR1 and CDR2 from the germline V gene are MNHEY and SMNVEV (reference sequence). This CDR3 comprises 14 residues.

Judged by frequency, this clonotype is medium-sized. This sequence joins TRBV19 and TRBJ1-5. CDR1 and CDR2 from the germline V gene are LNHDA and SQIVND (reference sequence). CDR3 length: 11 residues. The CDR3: CASSQEVPQHF.

The CDR3 here is CASSDQGTSGMFF. J is TRBJ2-1 and V is TRBV6-4; lacking DNA, the TRBD2 call made by TCRdb goes unchecked. This CDR3 is 13 amino acids long. Germline V gene sequence: CDR1 MRHNA, CDR2 SNTAGT.